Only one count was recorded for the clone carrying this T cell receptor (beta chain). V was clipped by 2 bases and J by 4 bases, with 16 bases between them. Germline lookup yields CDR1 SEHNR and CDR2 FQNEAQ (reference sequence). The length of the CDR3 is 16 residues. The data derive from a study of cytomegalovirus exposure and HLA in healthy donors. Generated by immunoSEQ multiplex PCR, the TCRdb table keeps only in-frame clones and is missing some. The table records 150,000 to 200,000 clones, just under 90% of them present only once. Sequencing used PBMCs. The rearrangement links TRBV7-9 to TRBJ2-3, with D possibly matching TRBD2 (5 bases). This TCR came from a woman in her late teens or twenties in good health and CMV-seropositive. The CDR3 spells CASSLPGGYRADTQYF. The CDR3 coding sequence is TGTGCCAGCAGCTTACCCGGAGGTTATAGGGCAGATACGCAGTATTTT.